The 18 T cell receptor beta chains given below trace back to one sample, sequenced in a study of T cells in Graves' hyperthyroidism and ophthalmopathy. From RNA transcripts, TCR beta CDR3 regions were amplified. Carried out on the TCR CDR3, a first-round RT-PCR used the HTBI primer set. Using its own MiXCR run on the multiplex PCR reads, TCRdb lists one record per CDR3 protein. The data hold hundreds of thousands of distinct CDR3 sequences, with around 15% observed a single time. Sequenced input: blood. The receptors were sampled from a woman in her forties with Graves' hyperthyroidism.

With respect to this clonotype: Given the absence of the conserved phenylalanine or tryptophan at the CDR3 end, a read error is likely. The chain has TRBV20-1 and TRBJ1-1, with D perhaps matching TRBD1 (6 bases). The CDR3 is made up of 14 amino acids. Per germline, CDR1 DFQATT and CDR2 SNEGSKA (reference sequence). The CDR3 here is CSPSPQGPNTEAFL. The CDR3 DNA reads as TGCAGTCCTAGCCCACAGGGACCGAACACTGAAGCTTTCCTT.

In its sample, this clonotype was seen many times. The chain employs TRBV27 and TRBJ2-1; 9 bases align to TRBD1. The CDR3 runs to 16 residues. V lost 0 bases to trimming and J lost 2 bases; unmatched junction nucleotides: 2. Germline CDR1 MNHEY, CDR2 SMNVEV (reference sequence). The CDR3, as DNA: TGTGCCAGCAGTTTATCCGGACAGGGGACCTACAATGAGCAGTTCTTC. It yields the protein CASSLSGQGTYNEQFF.

The rearrangement links TRBV27 to TRBJ2-3, with TRBD2 matching 10 bases. Germline lookup yields CDR1 MNHEY and CDR2 SMNVEV (reference sequence). CDR3 size: 13 residues. The V gene end was trimmed by 8 bases and the J gene end by 7 bases; junction bases not matched to a gene: 6. CDR3 nucleotide sequence: TGTGCCAGCCGGAGGACTAGCGGAAATACGCAGTATTTT. Its translation: CASRRTSGNTQYF.

This clonotype was observed at least ten times. The chain employs TRBV30 and TRBJ2-7; 7 bases match TRBD1. J was trimmed by 8 bases and V by 2 bases; bases with no gene match: 18. This CDR3 comprises 16 residues. The V gene's germline CDR1 is GTSNPN and CDR2 SVGIG (reference sequence). The chain's CDR3 is CAWSYRAGGQAKKQYF. DNA of the CDR3: TGTGCCTGGAGTTATAGGGCCGGCGGACAGGCAAAGAAGCAGTACTTC. The entire variable domain, with the rest obtained from reference TRBV30 and TRBJ2-7, is as follows: SQTIHQWPATLVQPVGSPLSLECTVEGTSNPNLYWYRQAAGRGLQLLFYSVGIGQISSEVPQNLSASRPQDRQFILSSKKLLLSDSGFYLCAWSYRAGGQAKKQYFGPGTRLTVT.

This clonotype was detected only a few times. This sequence joins TRBV9 and TRBJ2-5, with a possible D match to TRBD2 (5 bases). This CDR3 is built from 16 residues. Trimming left V 0 bases short and J 5 bases short, with 17 bases between. The germline V gene encodes CDR1 SGDLS and CDR2 YYNGEE. CDR3 in amino acids: CASSVGAAGRGETQYF. The CDR3 coding sequence is TGTGCCAGCAGCGTAGGGGCTGCGGGTCGAGGGGAGACCCAGTACTTC.

This clonotype has at least ten counts. V and J are TRBV20-1 and TRBJ2-7; TRBD2 might be the D (6 bases). This CDR3 comprises 13 residues. V lost 2 bases and J 4 bases, leaving 12 bases between the germline ends. CDR1 is DFQATT, CDR2 SNEGSKA, per germline (reference sequence). The CDR3 region has the DNA TGCAGTGCTAGACGGGACTCCGATTACGAGCAGTACTTC. Protein sequence: CSARRDSDYEQYF.

There are many counts of this clonotype. The V call is TRBV5-1, the J call TRBJ2-5; D might be TRBD1 or TRBD2, each matching 5 bases. Germline values: CDR1 SGHRS, CDR2 YFSETQ. The CDR3 runs to 13 residues. V was clipped by 4 bases and J by 5 bases, with 12 bases between them. The CDR3 DNA is TGCGCCAGCAGCCCAAAGGGGACGGAGACCCAGTACTTC. This codes for CASSPKGTETQYF.

This clonotype was counted many times. The chain recombines TRBV18 with TRBJ1-1; D possibly corresponds to TRBD1 (5 bases). In germline, CDR1 is KGHSH, CDR2 LQKENI. V gave up 3 bases and J gave up 4 bases, with 12 bases separating them. The CDR3 runs 14 residues. The CDR3 DNA sequence: TGTGCCAGCTCACCCCCAACAGGACTCACTGAAGCTTTCTTT. Amino acid sequence: CASSPPTGLTEAFF.

This clonotype came up many times. The chain recombines TRBV6-1 with TRBJ2-5; tentatively, D is TRBD1 (6 bases). Germline V CDR1 and CDR2: MNHNS, SASEGT. V was shortened by 5 bases and J by 0 bases, with 10 bases between the two germline ends. The CDR3 consists of 14 residues. CDR3 nucleotide sequence: TGTGCCAGCAGTACACAGGGCGACCAAGAGACCCAGTACTTC. This sequence encodes CASSTQGDQETQYF.

The gene calls are TRBV19 and TRBJ1-5; a weak D match, TRBD1 (6 bases). From germline, CDR1 is LNHDA and CDR2 SQIVND (reference sequence). This CDR3 has 16 residues. Trimming took 3 bases from V and 7 from J, leaving 19 bases between them. The CDR3 reads CASSIGGAGARQPQHF. The CDR3 DNA reads TGTGCCAGTAGTATCGGAGGTGCAGGGGCACGACAGCCCCAGCATTTT.

The V gene is TRBV2, the J gene TRBJ2-5, with 10 nucleotides matching TRBD2. Per the germline V gene, CDR1 is SNHLY and CDR2 is FYNNEI. V gave up 6 bases and J gave up 0 bases; unmatched junction bases: 7. This CDR3 has 16 amino acids. DNA for the CDR3: TGTGCCAGCAGGCCGGGACTAGCGTCTAACCAAGAGACCCAGTACTTC. Translation: CASRPGLASNQETQYF.

This clonotype was counted between two and nine times. The chain couples TRBV7-9 to TRBJ2-7, with D possibly being TRBD2 (6 bases). Germline CDR1 and CDR2: SEHNR and FQNEAQ (reference sequence). The CDR3 is 15 residues long. V gave up 1 base and J gave up 0 bases, with 10 bases separating them. The CDR3 DNA is TGTGCCAGCAGCTTAGGGGACTTGAGCTCCTACGAGCAGTACTTC. Translated: CASSLGDLSSYEQYF.

This rearrangement joins TRBV7-2 to TRBJ2-7; D possibly matches TRBD1 or TRBD2 (6 bases each). In germline, CDR1 is SGHTA, CDR2 FQGNSA. The ends were cut back, 2 bases at V and 3 bases at J, with 14 bases in the middle. This CDR3 region has 15 residues. The CDR3 protein is CASSLRGPTGYEQYF. The CDR3 DNA is TGTGCCAGCAGCTTACGGGGGCCCACGGGCTACGAGCAGTACTTC.

This clonotype was counted a few times. The chain employs TRBV20-1 and TRBJ2-2, with a tentative D call TRBD2 (6 bases). The V end was cut by 2 bases, the J end by 4 bases, with 17 bases between. The CDR3 is 16 amino acids. The germline gives CDR1 DFQATT, CDR2 SNEGSKA (reference sequence). The CDR3 DNA reads TGCAGTGCTAGACGTACCGGGCGGAGGGGCACCGGGGAGCTGTTTTTT. It codes for CSARRTGRRGTGELFF.

This clonotype was seen many times. J is TRBJ2-7 and V is TRBV7-6, with TRBD1 matching over 10 bases. The trim removed 4 bases at V and 5 bases at J, leaving 5 bases unmatched. The length of the CDR3 is 14 residues. The germline CDR1 and CDR2 sequences are SGHVS and FNYEAQ. CDR3 DNA sequence: TGTGCCAGCAGCTCCCCGGGACAGGGGAACGAGCAGTACTTC. This gives the protein CASSSPGQGNEQYF.

This clonotype came up a few times. J is TRBJ2-2 and V is TRBV5-1, with D hard to call. V gave up 6 bases and J gave up 0 bases, with 9 bases separating them. Germline V gene data show CDR1 as SGHRS and CDR2 as YFSETQ. The length of the CDR3 is 14 residues. The DNA of the CDR3 is TGCGCCAGCAAGCCGGCCTCGAACACCGGGGAGCTGTTTTTT. Its protein is CASKPASNTGELFF.

This clonotype came up many times. The chain carries TRBV18 and TRBJ2-3; D perhaps matches TRBD2 (6 bases). V lost 3 bases and J lost 2, with 15 bases in between. The CDR3 extends over 16 amino acids. Germline loops: CDR1 KGHSH, CDR2 LQKENI. The chain's CDR3 is CASSPTRRGNTDTQYF. The CDR3 coding sequence is TGTGCCAGCTCACCTACGAGGCGGGGTAACACAGATACGCAGTATTTT.

This clonotype was observed at least ten times. CDR3 region: CASSLVPSGTGNEQFF. The CDR3 region has the DNA TGTGCCAGCAGCTTAGTCCCGTCGGGAACGGGCAATGAGCAGTTCTTC. This chain connects TRBV11-2 to TRBJ2-1; tentatively, D is TRBD2 (5 bases). In germline, CDR1 is SGHAT, CDR2 FQNNGV. There are 16 residues in the CDR3. Trimming removed 1 base from V and 6 bases from J, with 16 bases in between. Based on the CDR3 plus reference TRBV11-2 and TRBJ2-1, the full variable domain is EAGVAQSPRYKIIEKRQSVAFWCNPISGHATLYWYQQILGQGPKLLIQFQNNGVVDDSQLPKDRFSAERLKGVDSTLKIQPAKLEDSAVYLCASSLVPSGTGNEQFFGPGTRLTVL.